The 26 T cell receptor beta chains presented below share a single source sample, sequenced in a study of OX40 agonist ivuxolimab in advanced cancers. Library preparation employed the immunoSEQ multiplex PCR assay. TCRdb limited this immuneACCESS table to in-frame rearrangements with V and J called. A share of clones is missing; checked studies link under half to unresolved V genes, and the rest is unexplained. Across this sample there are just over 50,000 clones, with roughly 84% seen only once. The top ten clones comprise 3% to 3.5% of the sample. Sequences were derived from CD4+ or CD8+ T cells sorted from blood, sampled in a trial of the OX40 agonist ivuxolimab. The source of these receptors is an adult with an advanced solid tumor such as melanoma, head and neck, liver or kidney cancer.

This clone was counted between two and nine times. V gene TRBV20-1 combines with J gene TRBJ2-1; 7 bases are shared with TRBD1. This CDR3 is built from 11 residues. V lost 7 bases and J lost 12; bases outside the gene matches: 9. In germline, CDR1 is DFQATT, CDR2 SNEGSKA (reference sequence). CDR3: CSVGQFIGQFF. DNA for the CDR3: TGCAGTGTGGGACAGTTCATTGGGCAGTTCTTC.

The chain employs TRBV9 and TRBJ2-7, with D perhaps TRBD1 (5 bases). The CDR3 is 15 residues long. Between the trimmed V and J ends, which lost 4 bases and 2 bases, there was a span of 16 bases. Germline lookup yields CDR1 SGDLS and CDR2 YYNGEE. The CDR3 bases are TGTGCCAGCAGCCCCCGCTCAGGGAAAGCCTACGAGCAGTACTTC. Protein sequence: CASSPRSGKAYEQYF. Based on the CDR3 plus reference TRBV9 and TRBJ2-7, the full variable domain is DSGVTQTPKHLITATGQRVTLRCSPRSGDLSVYWYQQSLDQGLQFLIQYYNGEERAKGNILERFSAQQFPDLHSELNLSSLELGDSALYFCASSPRSGKAYEQYFGPGTRLTVT.

Here the CDR3 DNA reads TGTGCCAGCACCCCTGGGACAGACAATAATTCACCCCTCCACTTT. Protein: CASTPGTDNNSPLHF. The J gene is TRBJ1-6, the V gene TRBV6-1; 7 bases line up with TRBD1. This CDR3 region has 15 residues. With V trimmed by 7 bases and J by 5 bases, 8 bases remained unmatched. The germline CDR1 and CDR2 sequences are MNHNS and SASEGT.

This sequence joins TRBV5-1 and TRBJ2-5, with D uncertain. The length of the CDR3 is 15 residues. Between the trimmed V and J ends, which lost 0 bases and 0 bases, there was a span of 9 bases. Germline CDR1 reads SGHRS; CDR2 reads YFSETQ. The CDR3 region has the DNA TGCGCCAGCAGCTTGGGCTGGACGAACCAAGAGACCCAGTACTTC. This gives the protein CASSLGWTNQETQYF.

The CDR3 sequence: CASSVPGPKYGYTF. As DNA, the CDR3 is TGTGCCAGCAGCGTACCGGGACCCAAATATGGCTACACCTTC. V usage is TRBV11-2 and J usage is TRBJ1-2, with TRBD1 as a possible D gene (5 bases). This CDR3 has 14 amino acids. Deletions cut 5 bases from V and 5 bases from J, with 15 bases between. Germline lookup yields CDR1 SGHAT and CDR2 FQNNGV.

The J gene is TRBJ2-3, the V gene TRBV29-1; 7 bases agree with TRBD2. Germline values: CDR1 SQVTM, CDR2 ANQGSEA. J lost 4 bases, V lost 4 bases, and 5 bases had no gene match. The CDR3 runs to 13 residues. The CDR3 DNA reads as TGCAGCGTTGCGGTGGGGAGGGCAGATACGCAGTATTTT. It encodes CSVAVGRADTQYF.

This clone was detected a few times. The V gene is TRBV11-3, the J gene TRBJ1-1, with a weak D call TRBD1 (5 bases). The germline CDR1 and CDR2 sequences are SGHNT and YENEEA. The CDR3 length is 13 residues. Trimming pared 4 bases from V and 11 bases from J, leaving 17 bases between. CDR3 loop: CASSSPRERTAFF. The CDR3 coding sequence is TGTGCCAGCAGCTCCCCCAGGGAGAGGACGGCTTTCTTT.

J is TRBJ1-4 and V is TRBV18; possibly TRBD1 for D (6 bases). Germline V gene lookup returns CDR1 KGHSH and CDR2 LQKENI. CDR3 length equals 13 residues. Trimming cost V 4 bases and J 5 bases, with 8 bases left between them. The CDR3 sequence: CASSLQGNEKLFF. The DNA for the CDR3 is TGTGCCAGCTCACTACAGGGAAATGAAAAACTGTTTTTT.

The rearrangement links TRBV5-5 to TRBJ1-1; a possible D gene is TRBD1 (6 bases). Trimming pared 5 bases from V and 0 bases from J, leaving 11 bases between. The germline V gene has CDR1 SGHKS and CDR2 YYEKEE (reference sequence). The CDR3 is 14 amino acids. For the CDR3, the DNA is TGTGCCAGCAGGTACAGGGCCATGAACACTGAAGCTTTCTTT. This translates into CASRYRAMNTEAFF.

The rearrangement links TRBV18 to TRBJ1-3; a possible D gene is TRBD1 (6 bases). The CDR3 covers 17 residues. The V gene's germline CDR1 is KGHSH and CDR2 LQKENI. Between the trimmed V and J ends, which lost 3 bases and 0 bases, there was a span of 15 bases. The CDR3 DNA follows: TGTGCCAGCTCACCCCCGGGACAACGGCGCTCTGGAAACACCATATATTTT. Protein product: CASSPPGQRRSGNTIYF.

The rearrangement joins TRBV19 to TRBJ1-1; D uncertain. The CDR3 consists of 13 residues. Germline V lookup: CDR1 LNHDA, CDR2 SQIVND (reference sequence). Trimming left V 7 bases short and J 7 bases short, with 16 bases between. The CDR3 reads CASIALSSHEAFF. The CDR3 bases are TGTGCCAGTATTGCACTGTCGTCCCATGAAGCTTTCTTT. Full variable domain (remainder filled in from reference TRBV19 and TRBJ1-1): DGGITQSPKYLFRKEGQNVTLSCEQNLNHDAMYWYRQDPGQGLRLIYYSQIVNDFQKGDIAEGYSVSREKKESFPLTVTSAQKNPTAFYLCASIALSSHEAFFGQGTRLTVV.

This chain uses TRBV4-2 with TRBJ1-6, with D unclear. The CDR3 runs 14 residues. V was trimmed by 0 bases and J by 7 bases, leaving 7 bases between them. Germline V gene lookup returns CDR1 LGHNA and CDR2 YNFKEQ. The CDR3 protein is CASSQEERNSPLHF. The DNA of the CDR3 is TGTGCCAGCAGCCAAGAAGAAAGGAATTCACCCCTCCACTTT.

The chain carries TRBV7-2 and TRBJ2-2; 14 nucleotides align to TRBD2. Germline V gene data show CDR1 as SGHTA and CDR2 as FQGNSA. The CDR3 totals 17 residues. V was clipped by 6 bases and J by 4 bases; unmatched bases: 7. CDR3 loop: CASRPPGLAGGTGELFF. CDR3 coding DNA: TGTGCCAGCAGGCCCCCCGGACTAGCGGGGGGCACCGGGGAGCTGTTTTTT.

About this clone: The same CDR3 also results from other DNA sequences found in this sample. The CDR3: CASSERDRGSEQYF. The CDR3 bases are TGTGCCAGCAGCGAACGGGACAGGGGGTCCGAGCAGTACTTC. The J gene is TRBJ2-7, the V gene TRBV9; 11 positions match TRBD1. The CDR3 loop spans 14 amino acids. Germline trimming cut 3 bases from V and 6 bases from J; bases unmatched to any gene: 5. Looked up from germline, CDR1 is SGDLS and CDR2 is YYNGEE.

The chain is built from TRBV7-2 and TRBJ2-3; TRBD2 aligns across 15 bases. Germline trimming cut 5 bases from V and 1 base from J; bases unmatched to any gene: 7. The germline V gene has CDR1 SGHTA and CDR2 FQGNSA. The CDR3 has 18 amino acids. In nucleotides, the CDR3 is TGTGCCAGCAGCCGAGGACTAGCGGGGGGGCGAGGCACAGATACGCAGTATTTT. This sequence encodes CASSRGLAGGRGTDTQYF. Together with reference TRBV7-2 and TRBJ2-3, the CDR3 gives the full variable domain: GAGVSQSPSNKVTEKGKDVELRCDPISGHTALYWYRQSLGQGLEFLIYFQGNSAPDKSGLPSDRFSAERTGGSVSTLTIQRTQQEDSAVYLCASSRGLAGGRGTDTQYFGPGTRLTVL.

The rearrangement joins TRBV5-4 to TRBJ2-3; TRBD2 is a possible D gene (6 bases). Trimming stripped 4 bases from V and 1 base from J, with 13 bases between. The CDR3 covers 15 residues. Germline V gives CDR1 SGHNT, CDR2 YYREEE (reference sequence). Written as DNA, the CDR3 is TGTGCCAGCAGCCTCCCGGGACTTCGCACAGATACGCAGTATTTT. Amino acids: CASSLPGLRTDTQYF. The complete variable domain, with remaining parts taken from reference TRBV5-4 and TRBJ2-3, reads ETGVTQSPTHLIKTRGQQVTLRCSSQSGHNTVSWYQQALGQGPQFIFQYYREEENGRGNFPPRFSGLQFPNYSSELNVNALELDDSALYLCASSLPGLRTDTQYFGPGTRLTVL.

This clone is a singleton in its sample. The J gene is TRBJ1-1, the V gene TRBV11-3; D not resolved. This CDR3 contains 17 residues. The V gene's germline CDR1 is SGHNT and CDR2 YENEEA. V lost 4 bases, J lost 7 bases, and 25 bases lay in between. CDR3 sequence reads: CASSSRKDYKGSSEAFF. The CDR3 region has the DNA TGTGCCAGCAGCTCGCGGAAAGACTATAAAGGGTCGAGTGAAGCTTTCTTT. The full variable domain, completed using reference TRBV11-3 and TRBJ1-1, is EAGVVQSPRYKIIEKKQPVAFWCNPISGHNTLYWYLQNLGQGPELLIRYENEEAVDDSQLPKDRFSAERLKGVDSTLKIQPAELGDSAVYLCASSSRKDYKGSSEAFFGQGTRLTVV.

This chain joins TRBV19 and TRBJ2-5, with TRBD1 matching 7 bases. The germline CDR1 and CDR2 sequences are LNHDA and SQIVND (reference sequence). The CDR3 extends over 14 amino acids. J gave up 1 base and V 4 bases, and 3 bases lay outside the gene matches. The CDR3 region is CASSTQGTQETQYF. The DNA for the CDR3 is TGTGCCAGTAGTACACAGGGGACCCAAGAGACCCAGTACTTC.

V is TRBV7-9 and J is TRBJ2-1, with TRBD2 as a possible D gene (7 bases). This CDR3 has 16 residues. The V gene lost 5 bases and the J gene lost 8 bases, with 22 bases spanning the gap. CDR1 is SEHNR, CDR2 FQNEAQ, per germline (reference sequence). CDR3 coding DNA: TGTGCCAGCAGCACCCGGCGGGGGCAGGGAAGCTATGAGCAGTTCTTC. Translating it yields CASSTRRGQGSYEQFF.

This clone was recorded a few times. CDR3 in DNA: TGTGCCAGCAGCACCGCTGTGTCTATGGCTAACACCTTC. The encoded protein is CASSTAVSMANTF. The chain joins TRBV7-2 to TRBJ1-2, with D unresolved. Germline V gene lookup returns CDR1 SGHTA and CDR2 FQGNSA. CDR3 length: 13 residues. Trimming removed 5 bases at V and 12 bases at J, with 19 bases between.

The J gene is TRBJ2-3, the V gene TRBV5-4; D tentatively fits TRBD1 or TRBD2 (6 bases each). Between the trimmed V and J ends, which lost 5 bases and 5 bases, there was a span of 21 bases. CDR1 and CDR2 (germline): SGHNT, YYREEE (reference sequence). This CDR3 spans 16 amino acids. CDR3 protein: CASRPQEGGRRDTQYF. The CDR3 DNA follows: TGTGCCAGCAGACCACAGGAAGGGGGGAGGAGAGATACGCAGTATTTT.

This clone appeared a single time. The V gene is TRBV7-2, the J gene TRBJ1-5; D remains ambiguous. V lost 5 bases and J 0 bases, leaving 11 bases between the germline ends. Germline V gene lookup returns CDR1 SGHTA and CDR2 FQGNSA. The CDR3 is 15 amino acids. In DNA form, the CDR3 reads TGTGCCAGCAGCGTAGACTTGAATAGCAATCAGCCCCAGCATTTT. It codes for CASSVDLNSNQPQHF. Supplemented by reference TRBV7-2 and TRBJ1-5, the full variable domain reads GAGVSQSPSNKVTEKGKDVELRCDPISGHTALYWYRQSLGQGLEFLIYFQGNSAPDKSGLPSDRFSAERTGGSVSTLTIQRTQQEDSAVYLCASSVDLNSNQPQHFGDGTRLSIL.

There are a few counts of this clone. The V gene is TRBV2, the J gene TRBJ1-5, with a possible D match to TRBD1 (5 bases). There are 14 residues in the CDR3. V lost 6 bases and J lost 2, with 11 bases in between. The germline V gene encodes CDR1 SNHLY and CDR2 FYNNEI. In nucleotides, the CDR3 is TGTGCCAGCAGGCAGGGAATGGGCAATCAGCCCCAGCATTTT. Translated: CASRQGMGNQPQHF.

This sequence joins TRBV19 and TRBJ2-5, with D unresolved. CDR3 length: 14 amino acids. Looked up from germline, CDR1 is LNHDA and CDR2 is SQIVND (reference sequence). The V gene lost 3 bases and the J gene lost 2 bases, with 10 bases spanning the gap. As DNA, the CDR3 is TGTGCCAGTAGTATGGGCGGATTTCAAGAGACCCAGTACTTC. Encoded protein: CASSMGGFQETQYF.

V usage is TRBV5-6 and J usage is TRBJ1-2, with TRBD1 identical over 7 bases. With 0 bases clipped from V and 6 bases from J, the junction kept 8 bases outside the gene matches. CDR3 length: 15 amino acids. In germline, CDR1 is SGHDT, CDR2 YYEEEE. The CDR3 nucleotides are TGTGCCAGCAGCTTGGAAGCGACAGGGAGGGATGGCTACACCTTC. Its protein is CASSLEATGRDGYTF.

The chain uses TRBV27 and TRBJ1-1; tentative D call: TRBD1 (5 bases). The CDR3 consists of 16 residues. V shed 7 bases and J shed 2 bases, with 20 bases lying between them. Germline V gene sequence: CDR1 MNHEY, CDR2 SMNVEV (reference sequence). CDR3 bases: TGTGCCAGCATTAAAACAGGATCCCACTCAAACACTGAAGCTTTCTTT. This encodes CASIKTGSHSNTEAFF.